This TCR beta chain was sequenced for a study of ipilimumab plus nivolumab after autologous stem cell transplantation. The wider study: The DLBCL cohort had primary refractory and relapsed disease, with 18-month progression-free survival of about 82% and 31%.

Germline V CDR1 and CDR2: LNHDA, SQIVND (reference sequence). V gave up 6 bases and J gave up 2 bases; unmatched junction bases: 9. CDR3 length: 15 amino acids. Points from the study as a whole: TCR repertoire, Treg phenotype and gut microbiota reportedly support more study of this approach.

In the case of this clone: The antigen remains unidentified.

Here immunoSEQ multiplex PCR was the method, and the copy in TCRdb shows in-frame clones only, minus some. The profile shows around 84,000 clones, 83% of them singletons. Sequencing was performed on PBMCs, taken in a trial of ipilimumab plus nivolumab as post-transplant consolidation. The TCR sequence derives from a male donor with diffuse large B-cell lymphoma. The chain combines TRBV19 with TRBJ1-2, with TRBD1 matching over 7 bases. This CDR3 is CASRPGTAQNYGYTF. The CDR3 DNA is TGTGCCAGTAGGCCCGGGACAGCCCAAAACTATGGCTACACCTTC.